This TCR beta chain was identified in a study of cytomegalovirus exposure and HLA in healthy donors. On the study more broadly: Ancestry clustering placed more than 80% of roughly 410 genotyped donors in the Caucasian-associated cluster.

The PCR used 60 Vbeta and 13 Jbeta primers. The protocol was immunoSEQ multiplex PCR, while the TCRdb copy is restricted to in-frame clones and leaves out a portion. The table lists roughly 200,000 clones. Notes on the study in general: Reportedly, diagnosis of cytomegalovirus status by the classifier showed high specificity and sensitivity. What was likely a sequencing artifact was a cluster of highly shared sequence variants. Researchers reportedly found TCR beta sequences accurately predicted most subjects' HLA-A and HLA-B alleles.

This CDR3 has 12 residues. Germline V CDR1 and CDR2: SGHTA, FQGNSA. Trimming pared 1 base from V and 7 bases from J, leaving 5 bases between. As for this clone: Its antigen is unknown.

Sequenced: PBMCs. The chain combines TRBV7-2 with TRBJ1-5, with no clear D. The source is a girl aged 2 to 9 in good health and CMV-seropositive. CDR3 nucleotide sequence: TGTGCCAGCAGCTTAGTCACACAGCCCCAGCATTTT. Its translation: CASSLVTQPQHF.